These T cell receptor beta chains were read from a single sample in a study of a mutant IDH1 vaccine in newly diagnosed glioma. These receptors' antigens are unknown. Libraries were prepared by immunoSEQ multiplex PCR; TCRdb keeps only in-frame clonotypes and omits some of them. The sample has under 40,000 clones, roughly 75% seen once. The sequencing here drew on PBMCs, taken from a glioma patient whose treatment included an IDH1 peptide vaccine. The source is a middle-aged woman with glioma. The CDR3 runs from the conserved cysteine through the conserved F or W. A D gene is named only where the DNA matches it firmly. Clone size appears in some rows only: once, few, many, or a class for an expanded clone.

NA	TRBJ2-7	TRBV7-2	TRBD2	CASSFIAGANEQYF	TGTGCCAGCAGCTTCATAGCGGGGGCCAACGAGCAGTACTTC
NA	TRBJ1-2	TRBV7-8	TRBD1	CASSRTGGGPGYTF	TGTGCCAGCAGCAGAACAGGGGGTGGGCCTGGCTACACCTTC
few	TRBJ1-1	TRBV2	NA	CASSAGAGTEAFF	TGTGCCAGCAGTGCAGGGGCAGGAACTGAAGCTTTCTTT
NA	TRBJ2-7	TRBV7-2	NA	CASSHQGYEQYF	TGTGCCAGCAGCCACCAGGGGTACGAGCAGTACTTC
NA	TRBJ2-3	TRBV5-6	NA	CASSLVGRTDTQYF	TGTGCCAGCAGCTTGGTAGGTCGCACAGATACGCAGTATTTT
few	TRBJ1-4	TRBV9	TRBD1	CASSVSGTGTYNEKLFF	TGTGCCAGCAGCGTATCAGGGACAGGGACGTACAATGAAAAACTGTTTTTT
NA	TRBJ2-1	TRBV13	TRBD2	CASSTAGVHEQFF	TGTGCCAGCAGCACTGCGGGGGTCCATGAGCAGTTCTTC
NA	TRBJ1-2	TRBV2	TRBD1	CASRSGQVTGYGYTF	TGTGCCAGCCGATCCGGACAGGTTACCGGCTATGGCTACACCTTC
NA	TRBJ2-2	TRBV5-4	TRBD1	CASSSDRGWELFF	TGTGCCAGCAGCTCCGACAGGGGATGGGAGCTGTTTTTT
NA	TRBJ1-1	TRBV5-1	TRBD1	CASSLVGTGVTEAFF	TGCGCCAGCAGCTTGGTCGGGACAGGGGTCACTGAAGCTTTCTTT
NA	TRBJ1-2	TRBV30	NA	CAGRGGHAYGYTF	TGTGCCGGACGTGGTGGGCATGCCTATGGCTACACCTTC
few	TRBJ1-1	TRBV7-9	NA	CASSLVGGMEAFF	TGTGCCAGCAGCTTAGTAGGGGGAATGGAAGCTTTCTTT
once	TRBJ1-1	TRBV6-6	NA	CASSYSQGLTEAFF	TGTGCCAGCAGTTACTCACAGGGATTAACTGAAGCTTTCTTT
NA	TRBJ1-1	TRBV18	NA	CASSPGLNTEAFF	TGTGCCAGCTCACCGGGATTGAACACTGAAGCTTTCTTT
NA	TRBJ1-2	TRBV15	NA	CATSRVGAGPYGYTF	TGTGCCACCAGCAGAGTAGGTGCGGGACCCTATGGCTACACCTTC
NA	TRBJ2-2	TRBV6-5	NA	CASSTVPGTGELFF	TGTGCCAGCAGTACGGTGCCGGGGACCGGGGAGCTGTTTTTT
NA	TRBJ1-1	TRBV30	NA	CAWSVGRDTEAFF	TGTGCCTGGAGTGTGGGAAGGGACACTGAAGCTTTCTTT
few	TRBJ2-1	TRBV4-1	NA	CASSHGPADNEQFF	TGCGCCAGCAGCCACGGCCCTGCGGACAATGAGCAGTTCTTC
NA	TRBJ2-1	TRBV30	NA	CAWSAASYNEQFF	TGTGCCTGGAGCGCTGCTTCCTACAATGAGCAGTTCTTC
NA	TRBJ2-1	TRBV7-9	TRBD2	CASSSGLAGGGEQFF	TGTGCCAGCAGCTCAGGACTAGCGGGGGGGGGTGAGCAGTTCTTC
NA	TRBJ1-4	TRBV7-9	NA	CASSLGDGGFSEKLFF	TGTGCCAGCAGCTTAGGGGACGGAGGGTTCTCCGAAAAACTGTTTTTT
few	TRBJ1-5	TRBV4-1	TRBD1	CASSQERQGGNQPQHF	TGCGCCAGCAGCCAAGAACGCCAGGGGGGCAATCAGCCCCAGCATTTT
NA	TRBJ1-1	TRBV7-8	TRBD1	CASSIEAQGEGLDTEAFF	TGTGCCAGCAGCATAGAAGCACAGGGGGAGGGGTTGGACACTGAAGCTTTCTTT
NA	TRBJ1-1	TRBV6-1	NA	CASSEAGNRRGTEAFF	TGTGCCAGCAGTGAAGCCGGGAATAGGAGGGGCACTGAAGCTTTCTTT
NA	TRBJ1-1	TRBV19	TRBD1	CASGNRGETEAFF	TGTGCCAGTGGGAACAGGGGAGAGACTGAAGCTTTCTTT
NA	TRBJ2-3	TRBV7-2	TRBD2	CASSLGFTSGSSTDTQYF	TGTGCCAGCAGCTTAGGATTCACTAGCGGGTCGAGCACAGATACGCAGTATTTT
NA	TRBJ1-2	TRBV5-1	TRBD1	CASSLSMGQGGYGYTF	TGCGCCAGCAGCTTGTCAATGGGACAGGGAGGCTATGGCTACACCTTC
NA	TRBJ1-5	TRBV5-8	TRBD1	CASSPPQFPGTVNQPQHF	TGTGCCAGCAGCCCCCCGCAATTCCCCGGGACAGTGAATCAGCCCCAGCATTTT
NA	TRBJ1-1	TRBV19	TRBD1	CASSISGQGTTEAFF	TGTGCCAGTAGTATATCGGGACAGGGGACCACTGAAGCTTTCTTT
NA	TRBJ1-1	TRBV5-1	TRBD1	CASSLDRGTEAFF	TGCGCCAGCAGCCTGGACAGGGGCACTGAAGCTTTCTTT
NA	TRBJ2-3	TRBV5-4	TRBD2	CASRAGGRTDTQYF	TGTGCCAGCAGAGCGGGGGGTCGCACAGATACGCAGTATTTT
NA	TRBJ1-2	TRBV12-2	NA	CASRAAARGGYGYTF	TGTGCAAGTAGGGCTGCGGCAAGGGGTGGCTATGGCTACACCTTC
NA	TRBJ1-1	TRBV7-9	NA	CASSPPGNTEAFF	TGTGCCAGCAGCCCCCCGGGTAACACTGAAGCTTTCTTT
NA	TRBJ1-6	TRBV7-9	TRBD1	CASSASPTGVNSPLHF	TGTGCCAGCAGCGCAAGCCCGACAGGGGTCAATTCACCCCTCCACTTT
few	TRBJ1-5	TRBV10-3	NA	CAISESASNQPQHF	TGTGCCATCAGTGAGTCGGCTAGCAATCAGCCCCAGCATTTT
once	TRBJ2-5	TRBV7-9	TRBD1	CASSSLRGGREQETQYF	TGTGCCAGCAGCTCCCTCAGAGGGGGCCGTGAACAAGAGACCCAGTACTTC
once	TRBJ2-3	TRBV19	TRBD2	CASSTSGGNFPTQYF	TGTGCCAGCTCCACTAGCGGGGGAAACTTCCCTACGCAGTATTTT
NA	TRBJ1-5	TRBV5-4	TRBD1	CASSLGTGGGNQPQHF	TGTGCCAGCAGCTTGGGGACAGGGGGCGGCAATCAGCCCCAGCATTTT
NA	TRBJ2-5	TRBV7-9	TRBD2	CASVGWGGKGETQYF	TGTGCCAGCGTTGGTTGGGGGGGGAAGGGAGAGACCCAGTACTTC
NA	TRBJ1-5	TRBV25-1	NA	CASSEGGVNQPQHF	TGTGCCAGCAGTGAAGGGGGAGTCAATCAGCCCCAGCATTTT
few	TRBJ1-1	TRBV2	NA	CASSEARPMNTEAFF	TGTGCCAGCAGTGAAGCTAGGCCCATGAACACTGAAGCTTTCTTT
NA	TRBJ1-5	TRBV4-1	NA	CASSQDLGTFYQPQHF	TGCGCCAGCAGCCAAGATCTCGGGACCTTCTATCAGCCCCAGCATTTT
NA	TRBJ2-1	TRBV15	NA	CATSSPSGATYNEQFF	TGTGCCACCAGCAGTCCCTCAGGGGCCACCTACAATGAGCAGTTCTTC
NA	TRBJ1-5	TRBV19	NA	CASSISDSNQPQHF	TGTGCCAGTAGTATTTCCGATAGCAATCAGCCCCAGCATTTT
few	TRBJ1-4	TRBV4-3	NA	CASSEQGGEEKLFF	TGCGCCAGCAGCGAGCAGGGCGGCGAAGAAAAACTGTTTTTT
NA	TRBJ1-4	TRBV9	NA	CASSEGWGVEKLFF	TGTGCCAGCAGCGAGGGGTGGGGCGTTGAAAAACTGTTTTTT
NA	TRBJ1-4	TRBV12-5	NA	CASGLSGDEKLFF	TGTGCTAGTGGTTTATCCGGGGACGAAAAACTGTTTTTT
NA	TRBJ1-2	TRBV9	NA	CASSVGVDGYTF	TGTGCCAGCAGCGTAGGGGTAGATGGCTACACCTTC
NA	TRBJ1-2	TRBV27	NA	CASSLRGGWLGYTF	TGTGCCAGCTCCCTTAGGGGAGGCTGGCTGGGCTACACCTTC
NA	TRBJ2-3	TRBV27	NA	CASSLLGGYTSTDTQYF	TGTGCCAGCAGTCTCCTAGGGGGTTACACTAGCACAGATACGCAGTATTTT
NA	TRBJ2-7	TRBV5-1	NA	CASSFLPPGLLYEQYF	TGCGCCAGCAGCTTTTTGCCACCGGGACTTCTCTACGAGCAGTACTTC
NA	TRBJ1-4	TRBV6-6	TRBD1	CASRDTGTGGEKLFF	TGTGCCAGCAGAGACACCGGGACAGGGGGTGAAAAACTGTTTTTT
NA	TRBJ2-7	TRBV11-3	NA	CASSPSPPTGPYEQYF	TGTGCCAGCAGCCCATCCCCCCCGACAGGACCCTACGAGCAGTACTTC